The 10 T cell receptor beta chains given below trace back to one sample, sequenced in a study of blood T cell repertoires in COVID-19. TCRdb's table, derived via immunoSEQ multiplex PCR, lists solely in-frame clones and lacks some. In the table there are fewer than 250,000 clones, 70% to 90% of which are singletons. Sequenced input: peripheral blood. These receptor sequences come from a woman aged 35 to 49 with acute or convalescent COVID-19.

J is TRBJ1-6 and V is TRBV11-2; D not certain. V shed 5 bases and J shed 3 bases, with 11 bases lying between them. The CDR3 extends over 15 amino acids. Germline CDR1 reads SGHAT; CDR2 reads FQNNGV. This CDR3 reads CASSERGLYNSPLHF. CDR3 in DNA: TGTGCCAGCAGCGAGCGAGGTCTCTATAATTCACCCCTCCACTTT. Filled out from reference TRBV11-2 and TRBJ1-6, the complete variable domain reads EAGVAQSPRYKIIEKRQSVAFWCNPISGHATLYWYQQILGQGPKLLIQFQNNGVVDDSQLPKDRFSAERLKGVDSTLKIQPAKLEDSAVYLCASSERGLYNSPLHFGNGTRLTVT.

The chain is built from TRBV7-8 and TRBJ1-4; D remains ambiguous. CDR3 size: 13 residues. V was clipped by 1 base and J by 7 bases, with 7 bases between them. Germline-derived CDR1 and CDR2 are SGHVS and FQNEAQ. The CDR3 region has the DNA TGTGCCAGCAGCTTAGGTCTTAGTGAAAAACTGTTTTTT. Amino acids: CASSLGLSEKLFF.

The chain combines TRBV3-1 (or the pseudogene TRBV3-2) with TRBJ2-1; 7 nucleotides align to TRBD1. V lost 2 bases and J lost 6; bases outside the gene matches: 4. This CDR3 region has 14 residues. CDR1 is LGHDT and CDR2 is YNNKEL in the germline V gene (reference sequence). CDR3 in DNA: TGTGCCAGCAGCCAACCGGGACAGCTCAATGAGCAGTTCTTC. It is translated as CASSQPGQLNEQFF.

The chain links TRBV7-2 to TRBJ1-1; the D gene is possibly TRBD1 (6 bases). This CDR3 region has 17 residues. Trimming shortened V by 2 bases and J by 4 bases, and 20 bases separated the two germline ends. In germline, CDR1 is SGHTA, CDR2 FQGNSA. The CDR3: CASSLIVTGRGGTEAFF. DNA of the CDR3: TGTGCCAGCAGCTTAATCGTCACAGGGAGAGGTGGCACTGAAGCTTTCTTT.

The chain combines TRBV3-1 (or the pseudogene TRBV3-2) with TRBJ1-1; no definite D call. Trimming removed 2 bases from V and 4 bases from J, with 8 bases in between. Germline CDR1 reads LGHDT; CDR2 reads YNNKEL (reference sequence). CDR3 size: 13 residues. CDR3: CASSQPGVTEAFF. As DNA, the CDR3 is TGTGCCAGCAGCCAACCGGGAGTCACTGAAGCTTTCTTT.

The CDR3 coding sequence is TGTGCCAGTAGTGCCCTAGCGGGGGGGACAGATACGCAGTATTTT. Translation: CASSALAGGTDTQYF. This rearrangement joins TRBV19 to TRBJ2-3, with TRBD2 matching over 12 bases. CDR1 LNHDA and CDR2 SQIVND come from the germline V gene (reference sequence). J lost 3 bases, V lost 5 bases, and 3 bases had no gene match. The CDR3 length is 15 residues.

This chain joins TRBV12-3 or TRBV12-4 and TRBJ1-3; 7 bases line up with TRBD1. With 3 bases clipped from V and 8 bases from J, the junction kept 4 bases outside the gene matches. CDR3 length: 13 amino acids. DNA for the CDR3: TGTGCCAGCAGTTTTAGACAGGGTTACACCATATATTTT. Protein product: CASSFRQGYTIYF.

This sequence joins TRBV12-3 or TRBV12-4 and TRBJ1-2; TRBD1 is a possible D gene (5 bases). V was pared by 6 bases and J by 7 bases, with 12 bases between. The CDR3 runs to 12 residues. The CDR3 DNA sequence: TGTGCCAGCAGGATCCAGGGCGGTGGCTACACCTTC. It is translated as CASRIQGGGYTF.

The chain employs TRBV28 and TRBJ1-2, with 9 bases fitting TRBD1. The V and J ends lost 5 bases and 2 bases, in that order; junction bases with no gene match: 6. Germline V CDR1 and CDR2: MDHEN, SYDVKM. The CDR3 is 15 residues long. The CDR3 spells CASSPHTGGNYGYTF. The CDR3, as DNA: TGTGCCAGCAGTCCCCATACAGGGGGCAACTATGGCTACACCTTC.

J is TRBJ2-3 and V is TRBV11-2; D unresolved. CDR1 SGHAT and CDR2 FQNNGV come from the germline V gene. The CDR3 length is 14 residues. V was clipped by 1 base and J by 0 bases, with 5 bases between them. The DNA of the CDR3 is TGTGCCAGCAGCTTAGCCCGTAGCACAGATACGCAGTATTTT. Protein: CASSLARSTDTQYF.